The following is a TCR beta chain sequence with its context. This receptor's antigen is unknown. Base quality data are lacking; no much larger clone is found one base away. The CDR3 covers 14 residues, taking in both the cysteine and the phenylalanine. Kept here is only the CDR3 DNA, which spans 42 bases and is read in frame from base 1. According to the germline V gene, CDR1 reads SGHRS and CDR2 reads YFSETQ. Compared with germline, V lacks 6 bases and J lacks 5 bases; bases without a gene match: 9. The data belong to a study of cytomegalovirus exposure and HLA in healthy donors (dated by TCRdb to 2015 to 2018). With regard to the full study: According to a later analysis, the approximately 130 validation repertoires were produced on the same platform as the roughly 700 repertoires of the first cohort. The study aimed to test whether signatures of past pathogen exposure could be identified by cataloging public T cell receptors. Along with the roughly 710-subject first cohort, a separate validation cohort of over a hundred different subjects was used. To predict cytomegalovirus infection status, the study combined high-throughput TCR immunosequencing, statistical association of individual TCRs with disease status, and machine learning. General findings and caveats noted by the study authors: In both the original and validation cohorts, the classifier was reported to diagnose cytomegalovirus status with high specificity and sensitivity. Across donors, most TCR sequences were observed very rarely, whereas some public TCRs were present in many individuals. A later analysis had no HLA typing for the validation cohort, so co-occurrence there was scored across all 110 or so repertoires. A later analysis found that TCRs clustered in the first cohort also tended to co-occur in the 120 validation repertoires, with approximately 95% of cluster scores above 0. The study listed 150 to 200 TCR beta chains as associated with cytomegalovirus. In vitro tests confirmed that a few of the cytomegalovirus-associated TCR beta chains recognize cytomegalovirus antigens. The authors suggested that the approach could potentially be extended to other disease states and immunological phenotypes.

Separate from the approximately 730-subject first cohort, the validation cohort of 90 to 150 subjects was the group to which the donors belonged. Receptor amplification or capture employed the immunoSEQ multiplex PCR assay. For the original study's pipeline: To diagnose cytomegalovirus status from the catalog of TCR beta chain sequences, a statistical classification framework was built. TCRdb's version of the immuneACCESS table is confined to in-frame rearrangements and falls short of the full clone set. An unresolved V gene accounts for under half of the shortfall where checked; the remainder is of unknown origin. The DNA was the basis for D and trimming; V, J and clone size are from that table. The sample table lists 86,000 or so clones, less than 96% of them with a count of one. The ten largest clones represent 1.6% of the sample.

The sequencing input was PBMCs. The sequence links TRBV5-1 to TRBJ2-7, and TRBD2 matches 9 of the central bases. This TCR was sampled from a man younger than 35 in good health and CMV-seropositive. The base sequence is TGCGCCAGCACAAGCGGGAGGTCTGTGGACGAGCAGTACTTC. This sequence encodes CASTSGRSVDEQYF.